The next 26 T cell receptor beta chains were all read from a single sample in a study of blood T cell repertoires in COVID-19. Sequenced by immunoSEQ multiplex PCR; TCRdb stores in-frame clones only, minus some. Seen here are some 130,000 clones, approximately 80% observed once, and the top ten hold about 18%. Sample: peripheral blood. These receptors were collected from a man older than 75 with acute or convalescent COVID-19.

This chain links TRBV19 with TRBJ1-5; D unclear. CDR1 LNHDA and CDR2 SQIVND come from the germline V gene (reference sequence). The CDR3 extends over 12 amino acids. Trimming left V 5 bases short and J 7 bases short, with 9 bases between. The CDR3 spells CASSPLAQPQHF. In DNA form, the CDR3 reads TGTGCCAGTAGTCCTTTGGCCCAGCCCCAGCATTTT.

This clone occurred a few times. The gene calls are TRBV2 and TRBJ2-7, with D perhaps matching TRBD1 (7 bases). CDR1 SNHLY and CDR2 FYNNEI come from the germline V gene. V lost 6 bases to trimming and J lost 7 bases, with 16 bases between them. This CDR3 comprises 13 residues. The CDR3 DNA follows: TGTGCCAGCAGCGAGGGGGCCGCGGGAGAGCAGTACTTC. Residues: CASSEGAAGEQYF.

The chain joins TRBV27 to TRBJ1-2, with a weak D call TRBD1 (6 bases). The CDR3 covers 14 residues. V was cut by 5 bases and J by 5 bases, with 15 bases left in between. Germline V CDR1 and CDR2: MNHEY, SMNVEV (reference sequence). This CDR3 is CASSTKTGPYGYTF. CDR3 nucleotides: TGTGCCAGCAGTACGAAGACAGGCCCTTATGGCTACACCTTC.

In DNA, the CDR3 is TGTGCCAGTAGTATCCTGGCGGGAACCTACGAGCAGTACTTC. Translated, it gives CASSILAGTYEQYF. The rearrangement uses TRBV19 and TRBJ2-7; a weak D match, TRBD2 (6 bases). Trimming left V 3 bases short and J 2 bases short, with 11 bases between. Germline V lookup: CDR1 LNHDA, CDR2 SQIVND (reference sequence). The CDR3 is 14 amino acids.

The chain employs TRBV5-1 and TRBJ2-3; 12 bases agree with TRBD2. The CDR3 runs to 16 residues. CDR1 is SGHRS, CDR2 YFSETQ, per germline. Trimming removed 3 bases from V and 5 bases from J; junction bases left unmatched: 7. The CDR3 DNA follows: TGCGCCAGCAGCTCGGGACTAGCGGGTCTGAAAGATACGCAGTATTTT. This sequence encodes CASSSGLAGLKDTQYF.

This clone appeared a single time. The J gene is TRBJ2-5, the V gene TRBV5-1, with TRBD1 as a possible D gene (6 bases). The CDR3 has 14 residues. Per the germline V gene, CDR1 is SGHRS and CDR2 is YFSETQ. Trimming removed 4 bases at V and 3 bases at J, with 13 bases between. The chain's CDR3 is CASSQGTDEETQYF. CDR3 bases: TGCGCCAGCAGCCAGGGGACGGATGAAGAGACCCAGTACTTC.

This clone came up once. The chain is built from TRBV3-1 (or the pseudogene TRBV3-2) and TRBJ1-6, with a weak D call TRBD1 (5 bases). V lost 0 bases, J lost 0 bases, and 9 bases lay in between. The germline gives CDR1 LGHDT, CDR2 YNNKEL (reference sequence). The CDR3 runs to 17 residues. The CDR3 here is CASSQEGAISYNSPLHF. The CDR3 region has the DNA TGTGCCAGCAGCCAAGAAGGGGCGATCTCCTATAATTCACCCCTCCACTTT.

The chain employs TRBV11-2 and TRBJ1-6, with 8 bases identical to TRBD1. The CDR3 has 15 residues. CDR1 is SGHAT and CDR2 is FQNNGV in the germline V gene. V shed 3 bases, J shed 6 bases, and the junction held 4 bases outside the gene matches. CDR3 residues: CASSFGQGTNSPLHF. The CDR3 nucleotides are TGTGCCAGCAGCTTCGGACAGGGCACTAATTCACCCCTCCACTTT. Complete variable domain (other parts from reference TRBV11-2 and TRBJ1-6): EAGVAQSPRYKIIEKRQSVAFWCNPISGHATLYWYQQILGQGPKLLIQFQNNGVVDDSQLPKDRFSAERLKGVDSTLKIQPAKLEDSAVYLCASSFGQGTNSPLHFGNGTRLTVT.

The rearrangement joins TRBV3-1 (or the pseudogene TRBV3-2) to TRBJ1-3; no firm D call. The CDR3 sequence is 13 residues long. Germline lookup yields CDR1 LGHDT and CDR2 YNNKEL (reference sequence). V was cut by 4 bases and J by 4 bases, with 8 bases left in between. This CDR3 is CASSPRLGNTIYF. CDR3 nucleotides: TGTGCCAGCAGCCCCAGGTTGGGAAACACCATATATTTT.

The chain couples TRBV5-6 to TRBJ1-6, with D maybe TRBD1 (6 bases). The CDR3 consists of 15 residues. CDR1 and CDR2 from the germline V gene are SGHDT and YYEEEE. The V gene lost 4 bases and the J gene lost 7 bases, with 15 bases spanning the gap. CDR3 coding DNA: TGTGCCAGCAGCCGTCCAGGGGACGAGAATTCACCCCTCCACTTT. Its protein product is CASSRPGDENSPLHF.

The chain carries TRBV6-5 and TRBJ1-6; D uncertain. The CDR3 contains 14 residues. V lost 0 bases and J 7 bases, leaving 7 bases between the germline ends. The germline CDR1 and CDR2 sequences are MNHEY and SVGAGI. CDR3 residues: CASSYSELNSPLHF. The CDR3, as DNA: TGTGCCAGCAGTTACTCGGAGTTGAATTCACCCCTCCACTTT.

The V and J genes are TRBV7-2 and TRBJ1-2; 7 bases fit TRBD1. Germline V CDR1 and CDR2: SGHTA, FQGNSA. This CDR3 has 14 residues. V trimming: 4 bases; J trimming: 4 bases; junction bases outside the gene matches: 6. This chain's CDR3 is CASSSRQGFYGYTF. The CDR3 DNA reads TGTGCCAGCAGCTCGCGACAGGGCTTCTATGGCTACACCTTC.

This clone occurred many times. V gene TRBV6-5 combines with J gene TRBJ1-3; D uncertain. V was pared by 5 bases and J by 2 bases, with 7 bases between. There are 13 residues in the CDR3. Germline assignment: CDR1 MNHEY and CDR2 SVGAGI. CDR3 bases: TGTGCCAGCAGTCCCCTAACTGGAAACACCATATATTTT. Translated, it gives CASSPLTGNTIYF.

This chain links TRBV5-1 with TRBJ1-5, with 7 nucleotides matching TRBD1. Germline V gene sequence: CDR1 SGHRS, CDR2 YFSETQ. The CDR3 totals 15 residues. Trimming removed 1 base from V and 3 bases from J; junction bases left unmatched: 4. The CDR3 DNA reads TGCGCCAGCAGCTTGACAGGGGCGGACAATCAGCCCCAGCATTTT. This codes for CASSLTGADNQPQHF.

This clone was counted once. CDR3 in DNA: TGTGCCAGCAGTTACTCGATCGCAGGGTCCGAGCAGTACTTC. It encodes CASSYSIAGSEQYF. The rearrangement joins TRBV6-5 to TRBJ2-7; possibly TRBD1 for D (5 bases). This CDR3 region has 14 residues. V was cut by 0 bases and J by 6 bases, with 12 bases left in between. Looked up from germline, CDR1 is MNHEY and CDR2 is SVGAGI.

The V call is TRBV6-6, the J call TRBJ2-1, with a tentative D call TRBD2 (6 bases). Looked up from germline, CDR1 is MNHNY and CDR2 is SVGAGI (reference sequence). The CDR3 runs to 15 residues. The ends were cut back, 0 bases at V and 7 bases at J, with 13 bases in the middle. The CDR3 reads CASSYSDLSGNEQFF. CDR3 bases: TGTGCCAGCAGTTACTCAGACCTCAGCGGGAATGAGCAGTTCTTC.

This clone was recorded once. The chain recombines TRBV2 with TRBJ2-2; no clear D gene. The germline V gene has CDR1 SNHLY and CDR2 FYNNEI. This CDR3 is 15 amino acids long. V was trimmed by 2 bases and J by 3 bases, leaving 10 bases between them. The CDR3: CASSERSFYTGELFF. The CDR3 DNA reads as TGTGCCAGCAGTGAACGGTCATTTTACACCGGGGAGCTGTTTTTT.

The chain recombines TRBV4-2 with TRBJ1-5, with D possibly matching TRBD1 (6 bases). V gave up 0 bases and J gave up 5 bases, with 11 bases separating them. Germline V lookup: CDR1 LGHNA, CDR2 YNFKEQ. The CDR3 extends over 15 amino acids. The CDR3 nucleotides read TGTGCCAGCAGCCAAGATAGGGGGGGCCATCAGCCCCAGCATTTT. Translating gives CASSQDRGGHQPQHF.

The table lists this clone with a count of one. The V and J genes are TRBV5-1 and TRBJ1-1; D perhaps matches TRBD1 (6 bases). Germline V gene lookup returns CDR1 SGHRS and CDR2 YFSETQ. CDR3 length equals 14 residues. Trimming removed 0 bases from V and 1 base from J, with 7 bases in between. This chain's CDR3 is CASSLGTANTEAFF. CDR3 sequence (DNA): TGCGCCAGCAGCTTGGGGACAGCGAACACTGAAGCTTTCTTT.

This chain connects TRBV5-1 to TRBJ1-1; TRBD1 aligns across 7 bases. V shed 3 bases and J 4 bases; nucleotides not matched to a gene: 3. Germline V gene lookup returns CDR1 SGHRS and CDR2 YFSETQ. CDR3 length: 13 residues. Written as DNA, the CDR3 is TGCGCCAGCAGCTCGACAGGGTTCACTGAAGCTTTCTTT. Residues: CASSSTGFTEAFF.

This chain connects TRBV2 to TRBJ2-7, with 7 bases aligning to TRBD1. CDR3 length equals 16 residues. The junction had 17 bases not matched to a gene; V was cut back by 6 bases and J by 6 bases. The germline gives CDR1 SNHLY, CDR2 FYNNEI. For the CDR3, the DNA is TGTGCCAGCAGGGAACCCGGGACAGCCGGACGGCGCGAGCAGTACTTC. Translation: CASREPGTAGRREQYF. Full variable domain (rest looked up from reference TRBV2 and TRBJ2-7): EPEVTQTPSHQVTQMGQEVILRCVPISNHLYFYWYRQILGQKVEFLVSFYNNEISEKSEIFDDQFSVERPDGSNFTLKIRSTKLEDSAMYFCASREPGTAGRREQYFGPGTRLTVT.

The chain has TRBV7-9 and TRBJ2-5; 13 bases map to TRBD2. Germline CDR1 SEHNR, CDR2 FQNEAQ (reference sequence). V was pared by 5 bases and J by 2 bases, with 5 bases of the junction left unmatched. CDR3 length: 16 amino acids. This CDR3 reads CASSPKGLAGQETQYF. CDR3 DNA sequence: TGTGCCAGCAGCCCCAAGGGACTAGCGGGACAAGAGACCCAGTACTTC. The entire variable domain, with the rest obtained from reference TRBV7-9 and TRBJ2-5, is as follows: DTGVSQNPRHKITKRGQNVTFRCDPISEHNRLYWYRQTLGQGPEFLTYFQNEAQLEKSRLLSDRFSAERPKGSFSTLEIQRTEQGDSAMYLCASSPKGLAGQETQYFGPGTRLLVL.

The rearrangement joins TRBV5-1 to TRBJ1-2; no clear D gene. The CDR3 consists of 14 residues. Per germline, CDR1 SGHRS and CDR2 YFSETQ. Trimming shortened V by 0 bases and J by 2 bases, and 8 bases separated the two germline ends. The CDR3 here is CASSLVPQNYGYTF. DNA of the CDR3: TGCGCCAGCAGCTTGGTACCTCAGAACTATGGCTACACCTTC. The full variable domain, in which reference TRBV5-1 and TRBJ1-2 provide the parts outside the CDR3, is KAGVTQTPRYLIKTRGQQVTLSCSPISGHRSVSWYQQTPGQGLQFLFEYFSETQRNKGNFPGRFSGRQFSNSRSEMNVSTLELGDSALYLCASSLVPQNYGYTFGSGTRLTVV.

The chain recombines TRBV4-1 with TRBJ2-1; D is perhaps TRBD2 (5 bases). Germline values: CDR1 MGHRA, CDR2 YSYEKL. The V end was cut by 0 bases, the J end by 1 base, with 13 bases between. The CDR3 totals 17 residues. The CDR3 reads CASSQDISGASYNEQFF. The CDR3 DNA is TGCGCCAGCAGCCAAGATATCAGCGGTGCATCCTACAATGAGCAGTTCTTC.

The CDR3, as DNA: TGCGCCAGCAGCTTGCTGCAGGGGTTGGCGGGCCAAGAGACCCAGTACTTC. Amino acids: CASSLLQGLAGQETQYF. The genes are TRBV5-1 and TRBJ2-5, with D possibly matching TRBD1 (6 bases). This CDR3 has 17 residues. V lost 1 base, J lost 1 base, and 17 bases lay in between. Germline V gives CDR1 SGHRS, CDR2 YFSETQ.

The V and J genes are TRBV27 and TRBJ1-2; D unresolved. V dropped 5 bases and J dropped 4 bases, with 14 bases sitting between them. This CDR3 comprises 14 residues. Germline V gene data show CDR1 as MNHEY and CDR2 as SMNVEV (reference sequence). The CDR3 region is CASSPVDGLYGYTF. The CDR3, as DNA: TGTGCCAGCAGTCCAGTGGACGGACTCTATGGCTACACCTTC.